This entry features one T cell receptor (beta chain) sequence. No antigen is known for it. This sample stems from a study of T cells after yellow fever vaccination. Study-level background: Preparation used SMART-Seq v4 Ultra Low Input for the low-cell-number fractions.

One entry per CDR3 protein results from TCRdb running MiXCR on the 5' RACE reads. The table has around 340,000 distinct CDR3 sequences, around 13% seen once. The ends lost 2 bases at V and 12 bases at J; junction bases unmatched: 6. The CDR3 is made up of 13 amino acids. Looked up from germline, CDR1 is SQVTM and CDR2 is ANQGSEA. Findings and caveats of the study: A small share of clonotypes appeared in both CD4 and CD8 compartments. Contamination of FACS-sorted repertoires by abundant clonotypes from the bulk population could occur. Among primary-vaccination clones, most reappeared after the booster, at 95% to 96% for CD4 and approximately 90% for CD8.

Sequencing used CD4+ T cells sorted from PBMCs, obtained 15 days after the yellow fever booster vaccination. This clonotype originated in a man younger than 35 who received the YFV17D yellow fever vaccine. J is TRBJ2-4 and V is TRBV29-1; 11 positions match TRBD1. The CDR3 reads CSVERTGGETQYF. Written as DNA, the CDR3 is TGCAGCGTTGAAAGGACAGGGGGCGAGACTCAGTACTTC.